Listed here are 16 T cell receptor beta chains from one sample, sequenced in a study of OX40 agonist ivuxolimab in advanced cancers. The protocol was immunoSEQ multiplex PCR, while the TCRdb copy is restricted to in-frame clones and leaves out a portion. The sample comprises roughly 50,000 clones, 85% to 90% of which are singletons, and 0.37% rests with the top ten. Sequencing used CD4+ or CD8+ T cells sorted from blood, obtained in a trial of the OX40 agonist ivuxolimab. The source is an adult with an advanced solid tumor such as melanoma, head and neck, liver or kidney cancer.

The J gene is TRBJ1-1, the V gene TRBV9; tentative D call: TRBD1 (5 bases). This CDR3 comprises 12 residues. Trimming shortened V by 2 bases and J by 7 bases, and 9 bases separated the two germline ends. Germline CDR1 SGDLS, CDR2 YYNGEE. The CDR3 DNA reads as TGTGCCAGCAGCGTTGGGACGGGTGAAGCTTTCTTT. The encoded protein is CASSVGTGEAFF.

With respect to this clone: This specimen includes other DNA sequences encoding the same CDR3. V is TRBV2 and J is TRBJ1-6; D perhaps matches TRBD1 (6 bases). Trimming shortened V by 4 bases and J by 0 bases, and 13 bases separated the two germline ends. CDR1 SNHLY and CDR2 FYNNEI come from the germline V gene. This CDR3 spans 17 amino acids. The CDR3 DNA sequence: TGTGCCAGCAGTGGGGGCGGACAGAGCTCCTATAATTCACCCCTCCACTTT. Amino acid sequence: CASSGGGQSSYNSPLHF. Based on the CDR3 plus reference TRBV2 and TRBJ1-6, the full variable domain is EPEVTQTPSHQVTQMGQEVILRCVPISNHLYFYWYRQILGQKVEFLVSFYNNEISEKSEIFDDQFSVERPDGSNFTLKIRSTKLEDSAMYFCASSGGGQSSYNSPLHFGNGTRLTVT.

V usage is TRBV5-1 and J usage is TRBJ1-1; no firm D call. The CDR3 runs 12 residues. CDR1 is SGHRS and CDR2 is YFSETQ in the germline V gene. Between the trimmed V and J ends, which lost 0 bases and 9 bases, there was a span of 9 bases. In nucleotides, the CDR3 is TGCGCCAGCAGCTTGGTGGCAGATCAAGCTTTCTTT. The encoded protein is CASSLVADQAFF.

By proportion, this clone is medium-sized (0.01 to 0.1%). This chain links TRBV5-6 with TRBJ1-4, with 12 bases fitting TRBD1. Looked up from germline, CDR1 is SGHDT and CDR2 is YYEEEE. Trimming took 0 bases from V and 0 from J; bases not matched to a gene: 6. CDR3 length: 19 amino acids. CDR3 region: CASSLAGGQGATTNEKLFF. CDR3 DNA: TGTGCCAGCAGCTTGGCCGGGGGACAGGGGGCCACAACTAATGAAAAACTGTTTTTT.

The rearrangement joins TRBV18 to TRBJ1-4; no reliable D call. With 3 bases removed from V and 8 bases from J, the gap between germline ends came to 10 bases. Germline V gene data show CDR1 as KGHSH and CDR2 as LQKENI. This CDR3 spans 13 amino acids. In nucleotides, the CDR3 is TGTGCCAGCTCACCCCCGTTGGGCGAAAAACTGTTTTTT. Translation: CASSPPLGEKLFF. Full variable domain (rest looked up from reference TRBV18 and TRBJ1-4): NAGVMQNPRHLVRRRGQEARLRCSPMKGHSHVYWYRQLPEEGLKFMVYLQKENIIDESGMPKERFSAEFPKEGPSILRIQQVVRGDSAAYFCASSPPLGEKLFFGSGTQLSVL.

This clone was seen a single time. The V gene is TRBV9, the J gene TRBJ1-1; D is undetermined. With 3 bases removed from V and 0 bases from J, the gap between germline ends came to 9 bases. Germline CDR1 SGDLS, CDR2 YYNGEE. This CDR3 has 14 amino acids. The CDR3 region is CASSGPSLNTEAFF. The CDR3 region has the DNA TGTGCCAGCAGCGGCCCGTCGCTGAACACTGAAGCTTTCTTT.

The chain has TRBV4-1 and TRBJ1-1, with D possibly TRBD1 on 6 matching bases. The germline V gene has CDR1 MGHRA and CDR2 YSYEKL. Trimming took off 4 bases at V and 10 bases at J, with 16 bases between the two ends. This CDR3 spans 13 amino acids. This chain's CDR3 is CASSRSGGQGAFF. The CDR3 DNA follows: TGCGCCAGCAGCCGGTCGGGGGGGCAGGGAGCTTTCTTT.

The genes are TRBV30 and TRBJ2-3; the D gene is possibly TRBD1 (6 bases). This CDR3 has 16 residues. Germline V gene lookup returns CDR1 GTSNPN and CDR2 SVGIG (reference sequence). V dropped 2 bases and J dropped 4 bases, with 19 bases sitting between them. This CDR3 reads CAWSNNWGRGADTQYF. DNA of the CDR3: TGTGCCTGGAGTAATAACTGGGGGCGAGGTGCAGATACGCAGTATTTT.

A single count supports this clone. The rearrangement uses TRBV5-6 and TRBJ2-5, with 8 positions matching TRBD1. Germline CDR1 reads SGHDT; CDR2 reads YYEEEE. Trimming cost V 2 bases and J 2 bases; bases outside gene matches: 2. This CDR3 has 14 residues. The CDR3 bases are TGTGCCAGCAGCTTCTGGACAGGGCAAGAGACCCAGTACTTC. Protein product: CASSFWTGQETQYF.

This clone was seen just once. This rearrangement joins TRBV11-2 to TRBJ2-5; TRBD2 agrees at 7 bases. The CDR3 length is 12 residues. Trimming removed 3 bases from V and 10 bases from J; junction bases left unmatched: 5. From germline, CDR1 is SGHAT and CDR2 FQNNGV. CDR3 bases: TGTGCCAGCAGCTTGCAGCGGGACCACCAGTACTTC. Protein product: CASSLQRDHQYF.

CDR3 nucleotides: TGTGCCAGCAGCCGGGACAGGGGATCCTCCTACGAGCAGTACTTC. Residues: CASSRDRGSSYEQYF. The rearrangement joins TRBV14 to TRBJ2-7, with TRBD1 identical over 10 bases. The CDR3 runs 15 residues. Per germline, CDR1 SGHDN and CDR2 FVKESK. V was pared by 4 bases and J by 0 bases, with 3 bases of the junction left unmatched.

This chain links TRBV19 with TRBJ2-7, with D hard to call. Trimming took off 5 bases at V and 0 bases at J, with 11 bases between the two ends. The CDR3 covers 14 residues. Germline CDR1 LNHDA, CDR2 SQIVND (reference sequence). The CDR3 bases are TGTGCCAGTAGTGAGCAGGTTAGCTCCTACGAGCAGTACTTC. It translates to CASSEQVSSYEQYF.

The CDR3 region has the DNA TGTGCCAGCAGCGTAGATGCAAGGGTTCAGCCCCAGCATTTT. Translated, it gives CASSVDARVQPQHF. V gene TRBV9 combines with J gene TRBJ1-5; no clear D gene. The CDR3 totals 14 residues. CDR1 is SGDLS and CDR2 is YYNGEE in the germline V gene. The V gene lost 0 bases and the J gene lost 6 bases, with 10 bases spanning the gap.

V gene TRBV5-1 combines with J gene TRBJ2-7; unclear D gene. Trimming pared 0 bases from V and 3 bases from J, leaving 7 bases between. CDR3 length: 13 amino acids. In germline, CDR1 is SGHRS, CDR2 YFSETQ. The CDR3 nucleotides are TGCGCCAGCAGCTTGGGGAGCATCTACGAGCAGTACTTC. This gives the protein CASSLGSIYEQYF.

V and J are TRBV28 and TRBJ2-5; the D is unclear. Germline CDR1 and CDR2: MDHEN and SYDVKM. The germline V and J ends were trimmed by 2 bases and 2 bases, with 3 bases remaining between them. The CDR3 spans 12 residues. This chain's CDR3 is CASSLQQETQYF. CDR3 in DNA: TGTGCCAGCAGTTTACAGCAAGAGACCCAGTACTTC.

This sequence joins TRBV4-1 and TRBJ2-2, with D possibly TRBD2 on 6 matching bases. CDR3 size: 19 residues. Germline CDR1 MGHRA, CDR2 YSYEKL. Trimming left V 1 base short and J 1 base short, with 19 bases between. CDR3 sequence: CASSQGLLRRDLNTGELFF. The CDR3 DNA is TGCGCCAGCAGCCAAGGCCTTCTTCGGCGGGATCTGAACACCGGGGAGCTGTTTTTT.